Each of the 27 T cell receptor beta chains below was sequenced from the same sample in a study of blood T cell repertoires in COVID-19. Assay used: immunoSEQ multiplex PCR; TCRdb lists only in-frame clones, some missing. The sample lists around 170,000 clones, approximately 80% occurring once. Sequenced sample: PBMCs or T cells enriched from blood (not recorded which). The receptors shown here come from a man aged 45 to 65 who had recovered from COVID-19.

The chain carries TRBV9 and TRBJ2-5; the D gene is possibly TRBD1 (6 bases). This CDR3 is built from 14 residues. From germline, CDR1 is SGDLS and CDR2 YYNGEE. V dropped 4 bases and J dropped 4 bases, with 14 bases sitting between them. The CDR3 spells CASSPRTGRETQYF. The CDR3 bases are TGTGCCAGCAGCCCCCGAACAGGGAGAGAGACCCAGTACTTC. Full variable domain (rest looked up from reference TRBV9 and TRBJ2-5): DSGVTQTPKHLITATGQRVTLRCSPRSGDLSVYWYQQSLDQGLQFLIQYYNGEERAKGNILERFSAQQFPDLHSELNLSSLELGDSALYFCASSPRTGRETQYFGPGTRLLVL.

The chain has TRBV28 and TRBJ1-1; weak D call: TRBD1 (5 bases). Germline assignment: CDR1 MDHEN and CDR2 SYDVKM. The CDR3 length is 16 residues. V shed 2 bases and J shed 2 bases, with 15 bases lying between them. The CDR3 bases are TGTGCCAGCAGTTTAGGCCGGGGGAGGACTAACACTGAAGCTTTCTTT. It encodes CASSLGRGRTNTEAFF. The full variable domain, rest sourced from reference TRBV28 and TRBJ1-1, is DVKVTQSSRYLVKRTGEKVFLECVQDMDHENMFWYRQDPGLGLRLIYFSYDVKMKEKGDIPEGYSVSREKKERFSLILESASTNQTSMYLCASSLGRGRTNTEAFFGQGTRLTVV.

CDR3 in DNA: TGTGCCAGCAGCCAAGTCGAAGTGGAGGAGCAGTTCTTC. Translating it yields CASSQVEVEEQFF. The chain links TRBV4-2 to TRBJ2-1; D is ambiguous. V lost 1 base, J lost 10 bases, and 11 bases lay in between. CDR3 length: 13 residues. Germline lookup yields CDR1 LGHNA and CDR2 YNFKEQ.

The rearrangement links TRBV5-5 to TRBJ1-5, with a tentative D call TRBD1 (5 bases). CDR1 is SGHKS and CDR2 is YYEKEE in the germline V gene (reference sequence). CDR3 size: 14 residues. V lost 0 bases and J 3 bases, leaving 7 bases between the germline ends. The CDR3 DNA reads as TGTGCCAGCAGCTTGGTCAGGGACAATCAGCCCCAGCATTTT. This codes for CASSLVRDNQPQHF.

This clone was observed a few times. This sequence joins TRBV7-9 and TRBJ2-1; TRBD2 matches 8 bases. The germline gives CDR1 SEHNR, CDR2 FQNEAQ (reference sequence). The ends lost 5 bases at V and 5 bases at J; junction bases unmatched: 2. This CDR3 region has 13 residues. The CDR3 is CASSDSGDNEQFF. The CDR3 DNA sequence: TGTGCCAGCAGCGATAGCGGGGACAATGAGCAGTTCTTC.

The chain uses TRBV7-3 and TRBJ1-6; D might be TRBD1 (5 bases). V lost 2 bases and J 0 bases, leaving 5 bases between the germline ends. Germline V gene sequence: CDR1 SGHTA, CDR2 FQGTGA. The CDR3 consists of 15 residues. CDR3 in DNA: TGTGCCAGCAGCTTAGACAGCTCCTATAATTCACCCCTCCACTTT. Residues: CASSLDSSYNSPLHF. The entire variable domain, with the rest obtained from reference TRBV7-3 and TRBJ1-6, is as follows: GAGVSQTPSNKVTEKGKYVELRCDPISGHTALYWYRQSLGQGPEFLIYFQGTGAADDSGLPNDRFFAVRPEGSVSTLKIQRTERGDSAVYLCASSLDSSYNSPLHFGNGTRLTVT.

This clone has a single count. The chain uses TRBV11-2 and TRBJ1-1; 7 bases match TRBD1. The CDR3 is 15 residues long. With V trimmed by 5 bases and J by 7 bases, 13 bases remained unmatched. From germline, CDR1 is SGHAT and CDR2 FQNNGV. CDR3 sequence reads: CASSPHGGQRFEAFF. CDR3 in DNA: TGTGCCAGCAGCCCCCACGGGGGACAGAGATTTGAAGCTTTCTTT.

The rearrangement joins TRBV5-1 to TRBJ1-1; 7 bases match TRBD1. The CDR3 runs to 12 residues. Germline loops: CDR1 SGHRS, CDR2 YFSETQ. The V segment lost 3 bases and the J segment 10 bases; nucleotides outside the gene matches: 6. The CDR3 loop is CASSWQTGRAFF. As DNA, the CDR3 is TGCGCCAGCAGCTGGCAGACAGGGAGAGCTTTCTTT.

CDR3 sequence: CASRRDTQPQHF. The CDR3 nucleotides are TGTGCCAGCAGGAGGGACACTCAGCCCCAGCATTTT. This chain connects TRBV6-5 to TRBJ1-5; weak D call: TRBD1 (6 bases). V lost 6 bases, J lost 6 bases, and 9 bases lay in between. Looked up from germline, CDR1 is MNHEY and CDR2 is SVGAGI. The CDR3 totals 12 residues.

This sequence joins TRBV9 and TRBJ1-2; 7 bases match TRBD1. Germline lookup yields CDR1 SGDLS and CDR2 YYNGEE. The CDR3 spans 15 residues. Trimming removed 3 bases from V and 3 bases from J; junction bases left unmatched: 8. The CDR3 sequence: CASSASGTEDYGYTF. Written as DNA, the CDR3 is TGTGCCAGCAGCGCGTCCGGGACAGAGGACTATGGCTACACCTTC.

This chain uses TRBV5-1 with TRBJ1-1, with a tentative D call TRBD1 (6 bases). The CDR3 spans 13 residues. Trimming pared 0 bases from V and 7 bases from J, leaving 10 bases between. Germline CDR1 and CDR2: SGHRS and YFSETQ. The CDR3 bases are TGCGCCAGCAGCTTGGGACAGGAGCTTGAAGCTTTCTTT. Residues: CASSLGQELEAFF.

V gene TRBV3-1 (or the pseudogene TRBV3-2) combines with J gene TRBJ1-6, with TRBD1 as a possible D gene (5 bases). Trimming stripped 1 base from V and 10 bases from J, with 11 bases between. This CDR3 contains 14 residues. Germline V gene lookup returns CDR1 LGHDT and CDR2 YNNKEL (reference sequence). The DNA of the CDR3 is TGTGCCAGCAGCCAAGCAGGGTTACAGTCACCCCTCCACTTT. Translating gives CASSQAGLQSPLHF.

This sequence joins TRBV7-2 and TRBJ1-4; no clear D gene. The CDR3 has 15 residues. Germline V CDR1 and CDR2: SGHTA, FQGNSA. The ends were cut back, 4 bases at V and 7 bases at J, with 16 bases in the middle. The CDR3: CASSSLRGRSEKLFF. The CDR3 DNA reads as TGTGCCAGCAGCTCCCTCAGAGGGAGGAGTGAAAAACTGTTTTTT.

The rearrangement joins TRBV28 to TRBJ1-2; D perhaps matches TRBD1 (6 bases). V dropped 6 bases and J dropped 6 bases, with 17 bases sitting between them. Germline V gene data show CDR1 as MDHEN and CDR2 as SYDVKM. The CDR3 totals 14 residues. This CDR3 is CASSLGPNRDGYTF. The CDR3 nucleotides read TGTGCCAGCAGCCTCGGACCGAACAGGGATGGCTACACCTTC.

This chain uses TRBV5-1 with TRBJ2-2, with D possibly matching TRBD1 (5 bases). The CDR3 runs to 14 residues. Per germline, CDR1 SGHRS and CDR2 YFSETQ. The V and J ends lost 3 bases and 3 bases respectively, with 9 bases between them. The CDR3 is CASSSGYDTGELFF. In DNA form, the CDR3 reads TGCGCCAGCAGCTCAGGGTATGACACCGGGGAGCTGTTTTTT.

The chain carries TRBV5-6 and TRBJ2-5; 9 nucleotides line up with TRBD2. J gave up 5 bases and V 4 bases, and 12 bases lay outside the gene matches. This CDR3 is built from 16 residues. In germline, CDR1 is SGHDT, CDR2 YYEEEE. CDR3 bases: TGTGCCAGCAGCCCCTTCGGCGGGGGGGCCGGGGAGACCCAGTACTTC. Translation gives CASSPFGGGAGETQYF.

This sequence joins TRBV6-5 and TRBJ2-7; 7 bases map to TRBD1. CDR1 and CDR2 (germline): MNHEY, SVGAGI. The CDR3 consists of 15 residues. The J segment lost 4 bases and the V segment lost 5 bases, leaving 11 bases of the junction unmatched. CDR3 in amino acids: CASSISRDSLYEQYF. The CDR3 bases are TGTGCCAGCAGTATCTCACGGGACAGCCTATACGAGCAGTACTTC.

This chain uses TRBV9 with TRBJ1-4; D possibly corresponds to TRBD1 (5 bases). The CDR3 is made up of 14 amino acids. V shed 0 bases and J shed 8 bases, with 11 bases lying between them. From germline, CDR1 is SGDLS and CDR2 YYNGEE. For the CDR3, the DNA is TGTGCCAGCAGCGTAGGTCCGGGGGGAGAAAAACTGTTTTTT. As protein: CASSVGPGGEKLFF.

The V gene is TRBV29-1, the J gene TRBJ1-6, with 8 bases identical to TRBD1. The CDR3 loop spans 12 amino acids. The V gene's germline CDR1 is SQVTM and CDR2 ANQGSEA. V lost 4 bases, J lost 10 bases, and 3 bases stayed unmatched. The CDR3 region is CSVGDRNSPLHF. DNA for the CDR3: TGCAGCGTTGGGGACAGGAACTCACCCCTCCACTTT.

The chain couples TRBV5-5 to TRBJ1-2; D unclear. CDR1 and CDR2 (germline): SGHKS, YYEKEE (reference sequence). V dropped 4 bases and J dropped 2 bases, with 3 bases sitting between them. This CDR3 has 11 residues. The CDR3 coding sequence is TGTGCCAGCAGCCCAAACTATGGCTACACCTTC. Protein sequence: CASSPNYGYTF.

This clone was observed a single time. The gene calls are TRBV6-1 and TRBJ1-1, with 8 positions matching TRBD1. V dropped 1 base and J dropped 4; count of bases not matched to a gene: 8. Germline values: CDR1 MNHNS, CDR2 SASEGT. The CDR3 extends over 16 amino acids. DNA of the CDR3: TGTGCCAGCAGTGAAGTCCAGGGGGCCTGGCGCACTGAAGCTTTCTTT. Translating gives CASSEVQGAWRTEAFF.

This clone has only a few counts. The chain links TRBV9 to TRBJ1-4; the D is unclear. This CDR3 spans 14 amino acids. CDR1 and CDR2 from the germline V gene are SGDLS and YYNGEE. With 0 bases removed from V and 5 bases from J, the gap between germline ends came to 8 bases. Written as DNA, the CDR3 is TGTGCCAGCAGCGTAGCGGGAGGGAATGAAAAACTGTTTTTT. Its protein is CASSVAGGNEKLFF.

CDR3 in DNA: TGTGCCAGCAGCCAATCGAAACAGTCCTATGGCTACACCTTC. Protein product: CASSQSKQSYGYTF. This chain connects TRBV7-9 to TRBJ1-2, with D unresolved. The CDR3 has 14 amino acids. V lost 5 bases, J lost 4 bases, and 14 bases lay in between. The V gene's germline CDR1 is SEHNR and CDR2 FQNEAQ (reference sequence).

The chain couples TRBV12-2 to TRBJ1-4; the table's D call, TRBD1, was not checked against the DNA. TRBV12-2 is listed as a pseudogene. CDR3 length: 19 amino acids. CDR3 sequence: CASRSPTPGQGATNEKLFF. CDR3 nucleotides: TGTGCAAGTCGCTCGCCAACCCCGGGACAGGGGGCAACTAATGAAAAACTGTTTTTT.

CDR3 nucleotides: TGTGCCAGCACGTCACCCTCCTATAGCAATCAGCCCCAGCATTTT. Its translation is CASTSPSYSNQPQHF. V is TRBV28 and J is TRBJ1-5; D is unresolved. Trimming pared 7 bases from V and 0 bases from J, leaving 13 bases between. This CDR3 has 15 amino acids. Germline V gene sequence: CDR1 MDHEN, CDR2 SYDVKM.

V gene TRBV6-5 combines with J gene TRBJ1-2; TRBD1 aligns across 8 bases. The germline gives CDR1 MNHEY, CDR2 SVGAGI. The CDR3 runs 14 residues. The V and J ends lost 6 bases and 9 bases, in that order; junction bases with no gene match: 12. The CDR3 coding sequence is TGTGCCAGCAGCGAGGACCCCGGGACAGGTCGCTACACCTTC. This gives the protein CASSEDPGTGRYTF.

This chain links TRBV25-1 with TRBJ1-1; 7 nucleotides agree with TRBD1. This CDR3 has 15 residues. Trimming cost V 6 bases and J 2 bases; bases outside gene matches: 9. Germline V gives CDR1 MGHDK, CDR2 SYGVNS. The CDR3 DNA reads as TGTGCCAGCAGGCCCGCGGGACAGCGAAACACTGAAGCTTTCTTT. Translation gives CASRPAGQRNTEAFF.